The 9 T cell receptor beta chains below come from one sample, sequenced in a study of T cell changes during pregnancy in multiple sclerosis. Sequencing was performed with immunoSEQ multiplex PCR; in TCRdb, only in-frame clones are kept and a portion is missing. This sample yields 57,000 or so clones, of which roughly 87% are seen a single time; over 1.5% belongs to the top ten. The input for sequencing was peripheral blood, taken in the first trimester of pregnancy. The origin of the receptors is a female donor with multiple sclerosis, enrolled in a pregnancy study.

The rearrangement joins TRBV11-2 to TRBJ2-7; 9 nucleotides align to TRBD2. Germline-derived CDR1 and CDR2 are SGHAT and FQNNGV. There are 17 residues in the CDR3. With V trimmed by 0 bases and J by 0 bases, 6 bases remained unmatched. This CDR3 reads CASSLEWASGISYEQYF. DNA of the CDR3: TGTGCCAGCAGCTTAGAATGGGCTAGCGGGATCTCCTACGAGCAGTACTTC.

J is TRBJ2-7 and V is TRBV5-8, with D perhaps matching TRBD2 (5 bases). Trimming removed 4 bases from V and 9 bases from J, with 23 bases in between. The germline gives CDR1 SGHTS, CDR2 YDEGEE. This CDR3 region has 15 residues. This CDR3 is CASSPRAQEVRGQYF. In DNA form, the CDR3 reads TGTGCCAGCAGCCCGCGGGCGCAGGAAGTACGAGGGCAGTACTTC.

The chain recombines TRBV10-2 with TRBJ1-5; 9 bases agree with TRBD1. The CDR3 is 15 residues long. Germline CDR1 and CDR2: WSHSY and SAAADI. V gave up 6 bases and J gave up 5 bases; unmatched junction bases: 8. The CDR3 protein is CASRPGQGDHQPQHF. CDR3 DNA: TGCGCCAGCAGACCGGGACAGGGAGATCATCAGCCCCAGCATTTT.

For this clone: An end of the junction does not agree with germline; a read error may underlie this. V usage is TRBV25-1 and J usage is TRBJ1-1; 8 bases are shared with TRBD1. Germline V gene data show CDR1 as MGHDK and CDR2 as SYGVNS. This CDR3 has 13 amino acids. The CDR3 DNA reads as TGTGTCAGCAGTGACAGGGGCGACACTGAAGCTTTCTTT. Its protein product is CVSSDRGDTEAFF.

The chain is built from TRBV9 and TRBJ1-1, with D hard to call. V was pared by 3 bases and J by 2 bases, with 8 bases between. CDR3 size: 13 residues. Germline CDR1 and CDR2: SGDLS and YYNGEE. CDR3 protein: CASSAYHNTEAFF. For the CDR3, the DNA is TGTGCCAGCAGCGCCTATCATAACACTGAAGCTTTCTTT.

The chain combines TRBV10-1 with TRBJ2-3; TRBD2 agrees at 8 bases. Losses at the gene ends were 2 bases for V and 3 bases for J; bases not matched to a gene: 7. Germline V gene lookup returns CDR1 WNHNN and CDR2 SYGVQD (reference sequence). This CDR3 region has 16 residues. DNA of the CDR3: TGCGCCAGCAGTGAGCGGGAGGGCCTCGGGACAGATACGCAGTATTTT. Amino acids: CASSEREGLGTDTQYF.

The rearrangement links TRBV7-2 to TRBJ2-7, with 8 bases lining up with TRBD1. The V segment lost 6 bases and the J segment 0 bases; nucleotides outside the gene matches: 7. The CDR3 spans 15 residues. CDR1 and CDR2 from the germline V gene are SGHTA and FQGNSA. CDR3 amino acids: CASSYTGTGSYEQYF. In DNA, the CDR3 is TGTGCCAGCAGTTATACGGGGACAGGCTCCTACGAGCAGTACTTC. Combining the CDR3 with reference TRBV7-2 and TRBJ2-7 gives the whole variable domain GAGVSQSPSNKVTEKGKDVELRCDPISGHTALYWYRQSLGQGLEFLIYFQGNSAPDKSGLPSDRFSAERTGGSVSTLTIQRTQQEDSAVYLCASSYTGTGSYEQYFGPGTRLTVT.

This clone was counted a single time. The chain has TRBV2 and TRBJ1-3; D is possibly TRBD1 (6 bases). The CDR3 loop spans 16 amino acids. Trimming removed 8 bases at V and 0 bases at J, with 17 bases between. Germline V gene sequence: CDR1 SNHLY, CDR2 FYNNEI. The CDR3 DNA is TGTGCCAGCTCTGGACAGCTAATTACCTCTGGAAACACCATATATTTT. Translation gives CASSGQLITSGNTIYF.

This clone appeared a few times. The rearrangement uses TRBV5-6 and TRBJ2-1; no definite D call. Germline CDR1 is SGHDT and CDR2 is YYEEEE. V shed 4 bases and J shed 8 bases, with 13 bases lying between them. There are 13 residues in the CDR3. Here the CDR3 reads CASSIRARYEQFF. The CDR3 coding sequence is TGTGCCAGCAGCATACGAGCTCGCTATGAGCAGTTCTTC. Together with reference TRBV5-6 and TRBJ2-1, the CDR3 gives the full variable domain: DAGVTQSPTHLIKTRGQQVTLRCSPKSGHDTVSWYQQALGQGPQFIFQYYEEEERQRGNFPDRFSGHQFPNYSSELNVNALLLGDSALYLCASSIRARYEQFFGPGTRLTVL.